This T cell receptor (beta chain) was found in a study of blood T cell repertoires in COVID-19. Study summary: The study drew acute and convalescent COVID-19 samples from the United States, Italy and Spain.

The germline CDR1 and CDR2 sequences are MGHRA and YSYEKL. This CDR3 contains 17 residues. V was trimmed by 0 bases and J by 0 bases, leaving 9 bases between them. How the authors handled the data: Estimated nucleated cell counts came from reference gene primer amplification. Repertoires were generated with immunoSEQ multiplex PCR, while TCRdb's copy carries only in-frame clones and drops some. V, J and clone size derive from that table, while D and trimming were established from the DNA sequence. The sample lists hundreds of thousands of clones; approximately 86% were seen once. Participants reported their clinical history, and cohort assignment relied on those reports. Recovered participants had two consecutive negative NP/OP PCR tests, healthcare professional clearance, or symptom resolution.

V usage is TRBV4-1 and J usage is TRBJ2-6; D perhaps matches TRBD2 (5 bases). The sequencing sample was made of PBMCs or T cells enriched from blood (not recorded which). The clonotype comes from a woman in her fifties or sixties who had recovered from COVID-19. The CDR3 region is CASSQEAGNSGANVLTF. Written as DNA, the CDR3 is TGCGCCAGCAGCCAAGAAGCCGGGAACTCTGGGGCCAACGTCCTGACTTTC.